This is a list of T cell receptor beta chains from one sample in a study of blood T cell repertoires in COVID-19. TCRdb's copy holds only in-frame clones and misses some; the assay was immunoSEQ multiplex PCR. The data contain hundreds of thousands of clones, less than 85% of them singletons. The sequencing input was peripheral blood. Receptors were obtained from a woman aged 18 to 35 with acute or convalescent COVID-19. The CDR3 runs from the conserved cysteine through the conserved F or W. Fields, in order: D gene, clone size, J gene, V gene, CDR3 protein, CDR3 DNA. A D gene is named only where the DNA matches it firmly. The size field is filled for only some rows; it gives once, few, many or a size class.

D gene: .; clone size: .; J gene: TRBJ2-7; V gene: TRBV27; CDR3 protein: CASRLSPDSSVYEQYF; CDR3 DNA: TGTGCCAGCAGACTATCACCGGACAGTTCAGTCTACGAGCAGTACTTC
D gene: .; clone size: .; J gene: TRBJ2-2; V gene: TRBV7-3; CDR3 protein: CASSFGGELFF; CDR3 DNA: TGTGCCAGCAGCTTCGGCGGGGAGCTGTTTTTT
D gene: .; clone size: .; J gene: TRBJ1-5; V gene: TRBV4-1; CDR3 protein: CASSQAPPQPQHF; CDR3 DNA: TGCGCCAGCAGCCAAGCTCCCCCCCAGCCCCAGCATTTT
D gene: .; clone size: once; J gene: TRBJ1-5; V gene: TRBV25-1; CDR3 protein: CASSASGGSNQPQHF; CDR3 DNA: TGTGCCAGCAGTGCCTCCGGGGGGAGCAATCAGCCCCAGCATTTT
D gene: .; clone size: .; J gene: TRBJ1-6; V gene: TRBV3-1/TRBV3-2; CDR3 protein: CASSQVQANSPLHF; CDR3 DNA: TGTGCCAGCAGCCAAGTACAGGCGAATTCACCCCTCCACTTT
D gene: TRBD1; clone size: .; J gene: TRBJ1-1; V gene: TRBV2; CDR3 protein: CASSYTTGGFGAFF; CDR3 DNA: TGTGCCAGCAGTTACACCACAGGGGGATTCGGAGCTTTCTTT
D gene: .; clone size: .; J gene: TRBJ1-3; V gene: TRBV9; CDR3 protein: CASSPDSTPFAGNTIYF; CDR3 DNA: TGTGCCAGCAGCCCCGACTCGACGCCATTCGCTGGAAACACCATATATTTT
D gene: TRBD2; clone size: .; J gene: TRBJ2-5; V gene: TRBV7-2; CDR3 protein: CASSPPRTSGSETQYF; CDR3 DNA: TGTGCCAGCAGCCCGCCACGGACTAGCGGCTCCGAGACCCAGTACTTC
D gene: .; clone size: .; J gene: TRBJ2-3; V gene: TRBV9; CDR3 protein: CASSVLGLQGADTQYF; CDR3 DNA: TGTGCCAGCAGCGTACTCGGGCTCCAGGGTGCAGATACGCAGTATTTT
D gene: TRBD2; clone size: .; J gene: TRBJ2-1; V gene: TRBV4-1; CDR3 protein: CASSQLPGTSDSTYNEQFF; CDR3 DNA: TGCGCCAGCAGCCAATTACCGGGAACTAGCGACAGCACCTACAATGAGCAGTTCTTC
D gene: TRBD1; clone size: .; J gene: TRBJ2-7; V gene: TRBV5-1; CDR3 protein: CASSTSTGTYEQYF; CDR3 DNA: TGCGCCAGCAGCACCTCGACAGGGACCTACGAGCAGTACTTC
D gene: TRBD1; clone size: .; J gene: TRBJ1-3; V gene: TRBV9; CDR3 protein: CASSAGPGQGAKNTIYF; CDR3 DNA: TGTGCCAGCAGCGCGGGCCCCGGACAGGGGGCGAAGAACACCATATATTTT
D gene: TRBD2; clone size: .; J gene: TRBJ2-5; V gene: TRBV7-9; CDR3 protein: CASSLGGERQETQYF; CDR3 DNA: TGTGCCAGCAGCTTGGGAGGGGAGAGACAAGAGACCCAGTACTTC
D gene: TRBD1; clone size: .; J gene: TRBJ1-1; V gene: TRBV7-9; CDR3 protein: CASSPTEDRGMNTEAFF; CDR3 DNA: TGTGCCAGCAGCCCTACTGAAGACAGGGGGATGAACACTGAAGCTTTCTTT
D gene: .; clone size: .; J gene: TRBJ2-5; V gene: TRBV9; CDR3 protein: CASSSVGGPGGQETQYF; CDR3 DNA: TGTGCCAGCAGCTCAGTGGGGGGCCCAGGGGGACAAGAGACCCAGTACTTC
D gene: .; clone size: .; J gene: TRBJ2-5; V gene: TRBV10-3; CDR3 protein: CAISGSQETQYF; CDR3 DNA: TGTGCCATCTCTGGCAGTCAAGAGACCCAGTACTTC